This TCR beta chain was sequenced during a study of shared clonotypes between healthy human individuals. Naive CD8 cells were CD45RO-negative, positively selected for CCR7, excluding terminally differentiated effector memory CD45RA+ cells. Every one of the donors was a Caucasian adult that lived in Nashville, Tennessee. Measured with immunoSEQ multiplex PCR; TCRdb has only the in-frame clones, and not every one. This sample yields some 800,000 clones, of which over 90% are seen a single time; under 30% belongs to the top ten. The sample comprised naive CD8+ T cells sorted from blood. The sequence came from a man aged 30 to 39 in good health.

The CDR3 spells CSGSLISYNEQFF. CDR3 nucleotide sequence: TGCAGCGGTAGCTTGATCTCCTACAATGAGCAGTTCTTC. The V gene is TRBV29-1, the J gene TRBJ2-1; D unclear. This CDR3 has 13 residues. Germline loops: CDR1 SQVTM, CDR2 ANQGSEA. Trimming took 7 bases from V and 0 from J, leaving 10 bases between them.